Presented here are 10 T cell receptor beta chains from one specimen sequenced in a study of T cells in Graves' hyperthyroidism and ophthalmopathy (dated by TCRdb to about 2019). Libraries were built with multiplex PCR. Sequencing instrument: Illumina HiSeq 2000. The TCR beta CDR3 regions were amplified from the RNA transcripts. A first-round RT-PCR of the TCR CDR3 used the HTBI primer set with the Qiagen OneStep RT-PCR kit. TCRdb itself trimmed the public reads at Q25 with fastp, ran MiXCR and retained productive beta chains. Duplicate CDR3 protein sequences are folded into a single record with the most common DNA and genes. The table for this sample lists about 560,000 distinct CDR3 sequences; roughly a sixth of them were counted only once. Under 20% of the sample is taken by the ten largest. Sequencing was performed on blood. The origin of the receptors is a woman aged 18-29 years with Graves' hyperthyroidism.

This clonotype was recorded at least ten times. V and J are TRBV20-1 and TRBJ2-1; D not resolved. The length of the CDR3 is 11 residues. The germline V gene encodes CDR1 DFQATT and CDR2 SNEGSKA (reference sequence). Trimming stripped 7 bases from V and 6 bases from J, with 10 bases between. The CDR3 bases are TGCAGTGGGAACCCCCCCAATGAGCAGTTCTTC. Translating gives CSGNPPNEQFF.

This clonotype appeared a few times. The chain has TRBV3-1 and TRBJ2-7, with 8 bases identical to TRBD1. The CDR3 runs 15 residues. The ends lost 4 bases at V and 3 bases at J; junction bases unmatched: 8. CDR1 LGHDT and CDR2 YNNKEL come from the germline V gene (reference sequence). In DNA form, the CDR3 reads TGTGCCAGCAGCCCTACCGGACAGGGTGACTACGAGCAGTACTTC. As protein: CASSPTGQGDYEQYF.

A few counts support this clonotype. The rearrangement joins TRBV7-9 to TRBJ1-5; D is possibly TRBD1 (5 bases). Germline V CDR1 and CDR2: SEHNR, FQNEAQ (reference sequence). The CDR3 covers 16 residues. Trimming took 0 bases from V and 2 from J, leaving 11 bases between them. The CDR3: CASSLALGGGNQPQHF. The DNA of the CDR3 is TGTGCCAGCAGCTTAGCGCTGGGGGGGGGCAATCAGCCCCAGCATTTT.

CDR3 sequence reads: CSATLLLAGGSTDTQYF. CDR3 nucleotides: TGCAGTGCTACGCTCCTACTAGCGGGGGGTAGCACAGATACGCAGTATTTT. The rearrangement joins TRBV20-1 to TRBJ2-3; the match to TRBD2 covers 12 bases. Trimming removed 4 bases from V and 0 bases from J; junction bases left unmatched: 8. The CDR3 spans 17 residues. Germline CDR1 DFQATT, CDR2 SNEGSKA (reference sequence).

Ten or more counts support this clonotype. This chain uses TRBV12-3 or TRBV12-4 with TRBJ2-7; no clear D. The CDR3 loop spans 14 amino acids. Trimming cost V 5 bases and J 0 bases, with 11 bases left between them. The chain's CDR3 is CASSGQAISYEQYF. CDR3 nucleotides: TGTGCCAGCAGTGGGCAGGCGATCTCCTACGAGCAGTACTTC.

The CDR3 DNA reads TGTGCCACTTCACCTAGCGGGGGGCCCTCTTACAATGAGCAGTTCTTC. This encodes CATSPSGGPSYNEQFF. The chain is built from TRBV24-1 and TRBJ2-1; 11 nucleotides match TRBD2. The germline V gene encodes CDR1 KGHDR and CDR2 SFDVKD. The CDR3 loop spans 16 amino acids. J lost 4 bases, V lost 10 bases, and 11 bases had no gene match.

This chain links TRBV6-1 with TRBJ2-2; 10 nucleotides match TRBD1. CDR1 MNHNS and CDR2 SASEGT come from the germline V gene. After removal of 6 bases from V and 7 bases from J, the junction contained 5 bases not matched to a gene. This CDR3 region has 14 residues. The CDR3 protein is CASRGQGYGGELFF. The CDR3, as DNA: TGTGCCAGCAGGGGACAGGGGTACGGCGGGGAGCTGTTTTTT.

In this sample, this clonotype turned up many times. The chain uses TRBV7-2 and TRBJ2-3; 7 bases fit TRBD2. The germline V gene has CDR1 SGHTA and CDR2 FQGNSA. The CDR3 length is 16 residues. V lost 1 base and J lost 5; bases outside the gene matches: 9. The CDR3 here is CASSLVSAGAVDTQYF. The CDR3 coding sequence is TGTGCCAGCAGCTTAGTTTCCGCGGGAGCGGTAGATACGCAGTATTTT. The full variable domain, its missing parts supplied by reference TRBV7-2 and TRBJ2-3, is GAGVSQSPSNKVTEKGKDVELRCDPISGHTALYWYRQSLGQGLEFLIYFQGNSAPDKSGLPSDRFSAERTGGSVSTLTIQRTQQEDSAVYLCASSLVSAGAVDTQYFGPGTRLTVL.

The rearrangement uses TRBV7-2 and TRBJ2-2, with TRBD1 matching 12 bases. Germline V gene data show CDR1 as SGHTA and CDR2 as FQGNSA. The CDR3 spans 18 residues. The trim removed 1 base at V and 6 bases at J, leaving 9 bases unmatched. CDR3 nucleotide sequence: TGTGCCAGCAGCTTAGTTGGGACAGGGGGCAAGTTGGCCGGGGAGCTGTTTTTT. Translation: CASSLVGTGGKLAGELFF.

As concerns this clonotype: The limits of the CDR3 on the DNA are not certain, so only TCRdb's listed CDR3 is given. The V gene is TRBV7-8, the J gene TRBJ1-3; TRBD1 is the table's D call, not checked against the DNA. Counting both end residues, the CDR3 totals 20 amino acids. Germline assignment: CDR1 SGHVS and CDR2 FQNEAQ. Here the CDR3 reads CASSLLLSFRATGAGNTIYF.